This T cell receptor beta chain was observed in a study of radiation and T cells in renal cell carcinoma. This CDR3 comprises 14 residues. V lost 0 bases to trimming and J lost 10 bases, with 14 bases between them. Per germline, CDR1 SGDLS and CDR2 YYNGEE. Generated by immunoSEQ multiplex PCR, the TCRdb table keeps only in-frame clones and is missing some. Of roughly 120,000 clones listed, about 81% are singletons. As to time point: blood 2 weeks post-SBRT. Documented treatment: 15 Gy SBRT to primary tumor, nephrectomy 4 weeks later. General study results and limits: Without pretreatment biopsies, baseline tumor clonotype presence was undetermined. Top tumor clonotypes rose in blood 2 weeks post-radiation, then contracted.

As concerns this clone: Its antigen is as yet unknown.

The clonotype was recovered from a woman aged 55-75 years with renal cell carcinoma. The chain carries TRBV9 and TRBJ1-3, with a tentative D call TRBD1 (6 bases). Source: blood, taken from a patient whose treatment included radiotherapy and nephrectomy. The chain's CDR3 is CASSVGAGEVTIYF. CDR3 coding DNA: TGTGCCAGCAGCGTAGGGGCAGGGGAGGTTACCATATATTTT.